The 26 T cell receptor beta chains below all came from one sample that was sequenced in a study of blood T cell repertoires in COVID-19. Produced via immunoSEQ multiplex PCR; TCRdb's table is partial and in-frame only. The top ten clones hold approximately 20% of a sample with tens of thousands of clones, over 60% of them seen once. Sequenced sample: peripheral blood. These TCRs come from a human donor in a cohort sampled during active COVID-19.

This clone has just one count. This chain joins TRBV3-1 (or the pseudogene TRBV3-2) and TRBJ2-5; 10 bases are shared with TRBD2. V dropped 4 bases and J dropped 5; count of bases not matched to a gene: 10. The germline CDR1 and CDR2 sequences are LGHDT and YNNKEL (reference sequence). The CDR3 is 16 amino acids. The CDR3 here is CASSPSRGAGGETQYF. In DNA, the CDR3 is TGTGCCAGCAGCCCATCGAGGGGAGCGGGAGGGGAGACCCAGTACTTC.

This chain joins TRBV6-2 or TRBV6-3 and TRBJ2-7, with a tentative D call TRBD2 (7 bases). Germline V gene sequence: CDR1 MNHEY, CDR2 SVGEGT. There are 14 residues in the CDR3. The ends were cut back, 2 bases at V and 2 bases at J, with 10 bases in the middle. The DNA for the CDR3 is TGTGCCAGCAGTTACAGGGGGGGACCCTACGAGCAGTACTTC. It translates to CASSYRGGPYEQYF.

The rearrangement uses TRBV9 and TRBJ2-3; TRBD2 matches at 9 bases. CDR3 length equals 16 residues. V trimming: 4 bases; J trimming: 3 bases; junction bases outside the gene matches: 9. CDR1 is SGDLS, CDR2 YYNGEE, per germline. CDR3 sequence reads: CASSPTSGLWTDTQYF. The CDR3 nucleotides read TGTGCCAGCAGCCCTACTAGCGGGTTATGGACAGATACGCAGTATTTT.

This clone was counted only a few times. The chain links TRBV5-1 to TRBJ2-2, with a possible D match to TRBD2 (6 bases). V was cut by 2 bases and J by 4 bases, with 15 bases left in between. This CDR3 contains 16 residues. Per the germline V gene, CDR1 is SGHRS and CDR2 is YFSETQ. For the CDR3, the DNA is TGCGCCAGCAGCTTAACAGGCCTGCGGGGCACCGGGGAGCTGTTTTTT. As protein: CASSLTGLRGTGELFF.

The CDR3 protein is CASSPDEGGAWETQYF. As DNA, the CDR3 is TGTGCCAGCAGCCCTGACGAGGGGGGGGCATGGGAGACCCAGTACTTC. V usage is TRBV7-9 and J usage is TRBJ2-5; maybe TRBD2 (7 bases). From germline, CDR1 is SEHNR and CDR2 FQNEAQ (reference sequence). This CDR3 has 16 residues. V lost 5 bases and J 5 bases, leaving 21 bases between the germline ends.

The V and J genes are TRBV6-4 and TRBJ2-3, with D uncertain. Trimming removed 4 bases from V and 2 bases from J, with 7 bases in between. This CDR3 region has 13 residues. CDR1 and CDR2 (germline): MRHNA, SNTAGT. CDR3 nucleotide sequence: TGTGCCAGCAGTGCCGAACTCACAGATACGCAGTATTTT. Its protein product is CASSAELTDTQYF.

CDR3 residues: CASAQGIDVEQFF. As DNA, the CDR3 is TGTGCCAGCGCCCAGGGGATAGACGTGGAGCAGTTCTTC. The rearrangement links TRBV12-3 or TRBV12-4 to TRBJ2-1; TRBD1 might be the D (6 bases). This CDR3 region has 13 residues. Trimming shortened V by 8 bases and J by 10 bases, and 18 bases separated the two germline ends.

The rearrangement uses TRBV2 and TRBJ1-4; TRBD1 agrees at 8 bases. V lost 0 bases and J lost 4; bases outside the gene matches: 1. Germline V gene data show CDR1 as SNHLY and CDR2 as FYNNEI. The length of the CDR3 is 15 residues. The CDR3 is CASSEAGQVNEKLFF. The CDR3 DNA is TGTGCCAGCAGTGAAGCGGGACAGGTTAATGAAAAACTGTTTTTT.

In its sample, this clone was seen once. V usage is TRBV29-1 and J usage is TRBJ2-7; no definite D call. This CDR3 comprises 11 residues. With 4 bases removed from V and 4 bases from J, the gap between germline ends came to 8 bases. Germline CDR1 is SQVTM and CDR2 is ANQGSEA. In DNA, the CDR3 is TGCAGCGTTGGTGAGCAATACGAGCAGTACTTC. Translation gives CSVGEQYEQYF.

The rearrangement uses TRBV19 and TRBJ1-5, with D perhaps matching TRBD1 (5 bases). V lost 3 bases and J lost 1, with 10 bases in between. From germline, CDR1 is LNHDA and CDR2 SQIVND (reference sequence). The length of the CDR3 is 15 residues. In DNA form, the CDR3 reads TGTGCCAGTAGTATCGGAGGGGTAAGCAATCAGCCCCAGCATTTT. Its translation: CASSIGGVSNQPQHF.

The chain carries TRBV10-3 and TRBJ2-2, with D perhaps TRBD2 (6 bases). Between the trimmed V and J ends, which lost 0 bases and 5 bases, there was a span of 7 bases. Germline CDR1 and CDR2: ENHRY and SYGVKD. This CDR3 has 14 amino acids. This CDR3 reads CAISESRETGELFF. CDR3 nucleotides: TGTGCCATCAGTGAGTCCCGGGAGACCGGGGAGCTGTTTTTT.

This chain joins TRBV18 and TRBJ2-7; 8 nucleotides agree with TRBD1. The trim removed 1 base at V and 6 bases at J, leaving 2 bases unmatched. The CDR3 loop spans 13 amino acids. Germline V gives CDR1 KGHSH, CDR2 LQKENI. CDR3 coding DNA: TGTGCCAGCTCACCACTCGGACAGGGCGAGCAGTACTTC. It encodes CASSPLGQGEQYF.

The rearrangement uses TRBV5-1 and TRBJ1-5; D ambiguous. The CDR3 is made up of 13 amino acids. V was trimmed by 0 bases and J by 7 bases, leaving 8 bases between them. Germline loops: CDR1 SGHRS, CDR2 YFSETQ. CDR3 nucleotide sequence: TGCGCCAGCAGCTTGGCAACGGGACAGCCCCAGCATTTT. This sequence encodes CASSLATGQPQHF.

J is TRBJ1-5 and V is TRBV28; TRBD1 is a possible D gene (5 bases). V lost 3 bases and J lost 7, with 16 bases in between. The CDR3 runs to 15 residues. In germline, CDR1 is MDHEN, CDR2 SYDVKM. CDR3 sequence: CASSFPGEGSQPQHF. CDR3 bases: TGTGCCAGCAGTTTCCCGGGGGAGGGGAGCCAGCCCCAGCATTTT.

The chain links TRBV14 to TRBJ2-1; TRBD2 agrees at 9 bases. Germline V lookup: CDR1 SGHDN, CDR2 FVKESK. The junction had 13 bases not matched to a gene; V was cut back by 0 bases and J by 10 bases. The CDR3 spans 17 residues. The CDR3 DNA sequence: TGTGCCAGCAGCCAAGATCGGGTGTTAGCGGGAGATCAAGAGCAGTTCTTC. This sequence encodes CASSQDRVLAGDQEQFF.

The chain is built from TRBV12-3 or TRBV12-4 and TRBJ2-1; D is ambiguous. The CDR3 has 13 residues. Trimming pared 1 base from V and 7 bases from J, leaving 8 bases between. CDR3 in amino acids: CASSLDLENEQFF. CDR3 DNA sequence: TGTGCCAGCAGTTTAGATCTAGAAAATGAGCAGTTCTTC.

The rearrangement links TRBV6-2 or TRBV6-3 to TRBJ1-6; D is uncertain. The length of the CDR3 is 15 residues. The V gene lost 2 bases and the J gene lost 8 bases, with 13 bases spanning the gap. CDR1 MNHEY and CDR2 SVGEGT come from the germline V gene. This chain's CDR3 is CASSYPAYGYSPLHF. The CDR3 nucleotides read TGTGCCAGCAGTTACCCCGCGTACGGGTATTCACCCCTCCACTTT.

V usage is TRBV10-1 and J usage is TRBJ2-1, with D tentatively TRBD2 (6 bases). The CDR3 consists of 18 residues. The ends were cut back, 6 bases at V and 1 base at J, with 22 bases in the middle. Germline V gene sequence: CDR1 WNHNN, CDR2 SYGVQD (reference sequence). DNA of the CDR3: TGCGCCAGCAGCCCCGTCGGTTCCGGGAGTCCGTCCTACAATGAGCAGTTCTTC. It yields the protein CASSPVGSGSPSYNEQFF.

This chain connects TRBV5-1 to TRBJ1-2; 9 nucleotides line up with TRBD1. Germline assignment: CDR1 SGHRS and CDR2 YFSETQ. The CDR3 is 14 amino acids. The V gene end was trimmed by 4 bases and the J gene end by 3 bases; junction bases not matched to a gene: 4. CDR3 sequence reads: CASSADRGDYGYTF. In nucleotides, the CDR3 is TGCGCCAGCAGCGCGGACAGGGGTGACTATGGCTACACCTTC.

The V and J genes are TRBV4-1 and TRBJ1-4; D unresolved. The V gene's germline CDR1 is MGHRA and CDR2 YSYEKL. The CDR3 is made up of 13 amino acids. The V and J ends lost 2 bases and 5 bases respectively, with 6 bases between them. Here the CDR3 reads CASSQILNEKLFF. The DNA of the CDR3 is TGCGCCAGCAGCCAAATCCTGAATGAAAAACTGTTTTTT.

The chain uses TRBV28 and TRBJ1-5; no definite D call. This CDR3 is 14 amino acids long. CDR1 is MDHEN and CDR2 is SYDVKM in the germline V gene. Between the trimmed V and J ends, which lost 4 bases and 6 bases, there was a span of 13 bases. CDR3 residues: CASSSPPWSQPQHF. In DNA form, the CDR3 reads TGTGCCAGCAGTTCGCCTCCCTGGAGTCAGCCCCAGCATTTT.

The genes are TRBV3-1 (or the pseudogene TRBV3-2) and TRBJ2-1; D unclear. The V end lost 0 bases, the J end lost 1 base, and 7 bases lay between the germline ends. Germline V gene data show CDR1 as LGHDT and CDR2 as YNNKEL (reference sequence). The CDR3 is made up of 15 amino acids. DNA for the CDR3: TGTGCCAGCAGCCAAGATATCCTTTCCTACAATGAGCAGTTCTTC. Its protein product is CASSQDILSYNEQFF.

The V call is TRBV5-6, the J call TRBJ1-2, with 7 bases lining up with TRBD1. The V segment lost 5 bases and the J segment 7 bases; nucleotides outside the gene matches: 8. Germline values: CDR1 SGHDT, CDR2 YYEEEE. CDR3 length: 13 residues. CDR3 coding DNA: TGTGCCAGCAGGCATACAGGGGCCGGTGGCTACACCTTC. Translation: CASRHTGAGGYTF.

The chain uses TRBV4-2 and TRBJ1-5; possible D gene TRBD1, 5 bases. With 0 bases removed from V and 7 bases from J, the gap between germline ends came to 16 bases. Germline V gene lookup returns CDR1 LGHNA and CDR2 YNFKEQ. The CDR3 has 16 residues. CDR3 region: CASSQDALGARQPQHF. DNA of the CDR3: TGTGCCAGCAGCCAAGATGCATTAGGGGCGCGGCAGCCCCAGCATTTT.

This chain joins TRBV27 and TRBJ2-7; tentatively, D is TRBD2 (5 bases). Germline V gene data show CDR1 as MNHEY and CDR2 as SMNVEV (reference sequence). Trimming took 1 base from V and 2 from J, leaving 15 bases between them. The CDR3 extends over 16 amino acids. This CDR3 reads CASSLFSREQTYEQYF. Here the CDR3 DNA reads TGTGCCAGCAGTTTATTTTCTCGGGAACAAACCTACGAGCAGTACTTC.

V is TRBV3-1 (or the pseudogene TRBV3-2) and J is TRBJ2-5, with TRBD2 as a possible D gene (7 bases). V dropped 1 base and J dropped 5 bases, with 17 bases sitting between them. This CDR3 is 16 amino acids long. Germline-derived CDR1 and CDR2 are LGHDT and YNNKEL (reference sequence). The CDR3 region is CASSQGTDPGRETQYF. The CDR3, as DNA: TGTGCCAGCAGCCAAGGGACAGACCCCGGGAGGGAGACCCAGTACTTC.